The sequence of this T cell receptor (beta chain) was determined in a study of cytotoxic CD8 clonotypes in ibrutinib-treated CLL. For TCR beta libraries, roughly 2 micrograms of genomic DNA were obtained from cryopreserved PBMCs. The table came from immunoSEQ multiplex PCR; TCRdb's copy has only in-frame clones and leaves some out. This sample carries about 300,000 clones, about 72% of them seen once, and the ten largest clones take about 5.8%. The sequence came from a human donor with chronic lymphocytic leukemia. Source: PBMCs, taken at disease progression, from a patient treated with ibrutinib.

CDR3 sequence: CASSDLGLWDLIDNEQFF. In DNA form, the CDR3 reads TGTGCCAGCAGTGATCTAGGGTTGTGGGATTTAATCGACAATGAGCAGTTCTTC. The chain links TRBV6-1 to TRBJ2-1; D not certain. The V gene lost 3 bases and the J gene lost 5 bases, with 23 bases spanning the gap. Germline V gene lookup returns CDR1 MNHNS and CDR2 SASEGT. The CDR3 covers 18 residues.